This TCR beta chain was recorded in a study of low-dose radiotherapy and immunotherapy resistance in tumors. Germline V gives CDR1 MNHNY, CDR2 SVGAGI (reference sequence). V lost 2 bases and J 4 bases, leaving 6 bases between the germline ends. The CDR3 runs 12 residues. This clonotype was observed many times. The authors ran 15 to 20 PCR cycles to amplify TCRs with a constant-region primer and V-primer adapter. TCRdb processed the reads anew with MiXCR; each CDR3 protein has one entry. The table lists around 57,000 distinct CDR3 sequences, roughly 31% of them singletons, with around 8% in the top ten. Time point defined: after trial treatment. Treatment: LDRT plus nivolumab, ipilimumab, low-dose cyclophosphamide and aspirin (RACIN trial).

The receptor was derived from a male donor with rectosigmoid adenocarcinoma. Source: PBMCs, taken after low-dose radiotherapy plus immunotherapy. The chain uses TRBV6-6 and TRBJ2-7; no definite D call. For the CDR3, the DNA is TGTGCCAGCAGTTACCAGGAGTACGAGCAGTACTTC. Translation gives CASSYQEYEQYF.